A single sample gave rise to the 12 T cell receptor beta chains below, sequenced in a study of read filtering for tumor transcriptome and immune sequencing. From roughly 390 ng of RNA, a library with molecular barcoded alpha/delta and beta/gamma adaptors was made. MiXCR was run by TCRdb on the reads, yielding one entry per CDR3 protein. The repertoire holds under 150,000 distinct CDR3 sequences, with about 13% as singletons. Sequenced material: a population of CD138-negative cells sorted from bone marrow. The receptor source for this set is a donor at least 40 years old with multiple myeloma.

This clonotype was found many times. This rearrangement joins TRBV25-1 to TRBJ2-5, with D uncertain. CDR1 is MGHDK and CDR2 is SYGVNS in the germline V gene. The V end was cut by 1 base, the J end by 2 bases, with 11 bases between. The CDR3 covers 15 residues. The CDR3 is CASSEWASLQETQYF. The CDR3 DNA reads TGTGCCAGCAGTGAATGGGCTAGTTTACAAGAGACCCAGTACTTC.

This clonotype was observed many times. The genes are TRBV7-2 and TRBJ1-4; 7 nucleotides line up with TRBD1. The CDR3 is 16 residues long. Germline V lookup: CDR1 SGHTA, CDR2 FQGNSA. The trim removed 2 bases at V and 7 bases at J, leaving 10 bases unmatched. The CDR3 DNA sequence: TGTGCCAGCAGCTTAACGAGCCCAGGGGGGGGTGAAAAACTGTTTTTT. Translating gives CASSLTSPGGGEKLFF.

Many counts were recorded for this clonotype. V and J are TRBV7-9 and TRBJ2-7; 8 nucleotides agree with TRBD1. There are 15 residues in the CDR3. The trim removed 6 bases at V and 1 base at J, leaving 8 bases unmatched. Germline CDR1 and CDR2: SEHNR and FQNEAQ (reference sequence). CDR3 DNA sequence: TGTGCCAGCAGGCTTCCGACAGGGGAGTCCTACGAGCAGTACTTC. Encoded protein: CASRLPTGESYEQYF. The full variable domain, its missing parts supplied by reference TRBV7-9 and TRBJ2-7, is DTGVSQNPRHKITKRGQNVTFRCDPISEHNRLYWYRQTLGQGPEFLTYFQNEAQLEKSRLLSDRFSAERPKGSFSTLEIQRTEQGDSAMYLCASRLPTGESYEQYFGPGTRLTVT.

As concerns this clonotype: This may stem from a read error, because a much larger clone lies one nucleotide away. The chain carries TRBV12-3 or TRBV12-4 and TRBJ2-1, with 7 nucleotides matching TRBD2. The DNA end lines up better with TRBJ2-7; the J call may be wrong. The CDR3 extends over 15 amino acids. CDR3 nucleotides: TGTGCCAGCAGTCCCGGGAGGATATCCTACAATGAGCAGTACTTC. Encoded protein: CASSPGRISYNEQYF.

Comment on this clonotype: A much more abundant neighbour one base away suggests this may be a read error. This likely comes from a read error, as the CDR3 has no conserved phenylalanine or tryptophan at its end. The V gene is TRBV29-1, the J gene TRBJ1-1; TRBD1 might be the D (5 bases). CDR1 is SQVTM and CDR2 is ANQGSEA in the germline V gene. Trimming pared 3 bases from V and 4 bases from J, leaving 12 bases between. The CDR3 contains 13 residues. The CDR3 region has the DNA TGCAGCGTTGAGGCAGGGTGGATCACTGAAGCTTTCCTT. Its translation is CSVEAGWITEAFL.

This clonotype was observed at least ten times. The chain employs TRBV20-1 and TRBJ2-7; D is tentatively TRBD1 or TRBD2 (5 bases each). This CDR3 has 14 residues. Germline V gives CDR1 DFQATT, CDR2 SNEGSKA (reference sequence). Trimming left V 4 bases short and J 2 bases short, with 15 bases between. CDR3 amino acids: CSATLGGKTYEQYF. The CDR3 nucleotides are TGCAGTGCTACCCTTGGGGGTAAGACCTACGAGCAGTACTTC.

This clonotype was found many times. The V gene is TRBV7-9, the J gene TRBJ1-4; no firm D call. CDR3 length: 13 residues. V lost 2 bases, J lost 8 bases, and 9 bases lay in between. Germline V gene data show CDR1 as SEHNR and CDR2 as FQNEAQ (reference sequence). The CDR3 protein is CASSLSEGEKLFF. DNA for the CDR3: TGTGCCAGCAGCTTAAGTGAAGGGGAAAAACTGTTTTTT.

This clonotype was observed at least ten times. The CDR3 DNA reads as TGCAGTGGTCAGAGGAGCGGGAGGGGTACCGGGGAGCTGTTTTTT. As protein: CSGQRSGRGTGELFF. V and J are TRBV20-1 and TRBJ2-2; the match to TRBD2 covers 10 bases. The germline gives CDR1 DFQATT, CDR2 SNEGSKA (reference sequence). The CDR3 is 15 residues long. V gave up 7 bases and J gave up 5 bases; unmatched junction bases: 10.

This clonotype was recorded at least ten times. The gene calls are TRBV15 and TRBJ2-6, with 9 bases lining up with TRBD1. CDR3 size: 17 residues. Germline V gene data show CDR1 as LNHNV and CDR2 as YYDKDF (reference sequence). The V segment lost 2 bases and the J segment 2 bases; nucleotides outside the gene matches: 4. The CDR3 region has the DNA TGTGCCACCAGCAGATCCCGGGACAGGGCTGGGGCCAACGTCCTGACTTTC. Translating it yields CATSRSRDRAGANVLTF.

This clonotype was seen repeatedly, ten times or more. This chain links TRBV6-6 with TRBJ2-1; 7 nucleotides line up with TRBD2. Germline lookup yields CDR1 MNHNY and CDR2 SVGAGI (reference sequence). The trim removed 6 bases at V and 0 bases at J, leaving 2 bases unmatched. The CDR3 sequence is 14 residues long. CDR3 coding DNA: TGTGCCAGCAGCGGGGGGAGCTCCTACAATGAGCAGTTCTTC. This encodes CASSGGSSYNEQFF.

The table lists this clonotype with many counts. The genes are TRBV29-1 and TRBJ2-2; 9 nucleotides agree with TRBD1. This CDR3 has 14 residues. The J segment lost 5 bases and the V segment lost 5 bases, leaving 6 bases of the junction unmatched. Looked up from germline, CDR1 is SQVTM and CDR2 is ANQGSEA. The DNA for the CDR3 is TGCAGCGTTAAGGACAGGGGTCGGACCGGGGAGCTGTTTTTT. Its translation: CSVKDRGRTGELFF.

This clonotype showed up many times. The chain employs TRBV7-8 and TRBJ2-2; D gene ambiguous. Per germline, CDR1 SGHVS and CDR2 FQNEAQ. V lost 2 bases to trimming and J lost 1 base, with 5 bases between them. The CDR3 is 14 amino acids. CDR3 sequence reads: CASSLILNTGELFF. The CDR3 DNA sequence: TGTGCCAGCAGCTTAATCCTGAACACCGGGGAGCTGTTTTTT.